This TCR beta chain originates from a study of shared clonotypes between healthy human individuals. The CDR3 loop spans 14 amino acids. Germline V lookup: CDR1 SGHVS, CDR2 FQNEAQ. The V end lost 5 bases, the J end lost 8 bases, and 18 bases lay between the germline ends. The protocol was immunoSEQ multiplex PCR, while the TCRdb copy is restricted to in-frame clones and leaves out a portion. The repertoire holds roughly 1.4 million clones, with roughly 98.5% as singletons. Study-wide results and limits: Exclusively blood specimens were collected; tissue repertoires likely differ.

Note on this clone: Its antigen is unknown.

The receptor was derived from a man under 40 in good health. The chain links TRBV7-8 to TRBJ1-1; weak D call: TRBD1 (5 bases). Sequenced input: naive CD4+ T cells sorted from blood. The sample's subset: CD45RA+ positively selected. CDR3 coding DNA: TGTGCCAGCAGCCACGCAACGGGGGGGAGGGAAGCTTTCTTT. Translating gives CASSHATGGREAFF. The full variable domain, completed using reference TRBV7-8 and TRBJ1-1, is GAGVSQSPRYKVAKRGQDVALRCDPISGHVSLFWYQQALGQGPEFLTYFQNEAQLDKSGLPSDRFFAERPEGSVSTLKIQRTQQEDSAVYLCASSHATGGREAFFGQGTRLTVV.